The clone carrying this T cell receptor beta chain was detected ten times or more. Its antigen is not known. TCR alpha and TCR beta cDNA libraries with sample barcodes and UMIs came from 5'RACE using constant-segment primers. Each CDR3 protein is one row after TCRdb ran MiXCR on the 5' RACE reads. The sample shows around 120,000 distinct CDR3 sequences, 16% of them seen only once. This entry belongs to a study of T-cell memory formation after mild COVID-19. Study-level information: In these data, TCR clusters were largely donor specific. Findings of the study overall: Clones contracting over day 15 to 85 were CD4/CD8 balanced, with later expanders leaning CD4+. Several responding clones turned up in pre-infection memory, indicating that cross-reactive memory may have taken part.

Germline trimming cut 6 bases from V and 4 bases from J; bases unmatched to any gene: 6. CDR3 length: 14 residues. The V gene's germline CDR1 is MNHEY and CDR2 SMNVEV (reference sequence). The specimen was PBMCs or a T cell subset sorted from them (not recorded which). This chain uses TRBV27 with TRBJ1-2, with TRBD1 matching 9 bases. The clonotype comes from an adult woman who had mild COVID-19 (a few samples of this study predate the infection). Cell type and time point are not known. CDR3: CASRRQGGGYGYTF. The DNA for the CDR3 is TGTGCCAGCAGACGACAGGGGGGAGGCTATGGCTACACCTTC.